These T cell receptor beta chains were read from a single sample in a study of T cell responses to AZD1222 COVID-19 vaccine. The repertoire was sequenced with immunoSEQ multiplex PCR; TCRdb's copy has only in-frame clones and lacks some. The data show roughly 170,000 clones, with about nine tenths seen just once and approximately 3% held by the top ten. The sequencing here drew on peripheral blood, taken on day 0 of AZD1222 vaccination. These receptors came from an adult in good health. The conserved cysteine and the conserved F or W are not part of the CDR3 here. D genes are given only for firm matches.

v_call	j_call	d_call	cdr3_aa
TRBV5-6	TRBJ1-3	TRBD1	ASSRRDRGYTIY
TRBV6-5	TRBJ1-3	TRBD1	ASRPGQGAMNTIY
TRBV27	TRBJ2-7	TRBD1	ASSRTGFDEQY
TRBV7-9	TRBJ1-1	.	ASRGNTEAF
TRBV10-3	TRBJ1-1	.	AISTGNTEAF
TRBV7-3	TRBJ1-2	.	ASSLDGAGGYT
TRBV25-1	TRBJ1-5	TRBD1	ASSEPDRGEHQPQH
TRBV6-2/TRBV6-3	TRBJ2-1	.	ASSYGRWDEQF
TRBV6-1	TRBJ1-6	.	ASSEGWRSPLH
TRBV6-5	TRBJ1-1	.	ASSLQGSNTEAF
TRBV6-5	TRBJ2-5	TRBD1	ASEGAGWLETQY
TRBV6-2/TRBV6-3	TRBJ1-2	TRBD1	ASSYSDRGAYGYT
TRBV4-1	TRBJ2-7	TRBD1	ASSPTGSSYEQY
TRBV6-2/TRBV6-3	TRBJ1-5	.	ASSYEYSNQPQH
TRBV9	TRBJ1-1	.	ASSVVGQYTEAF
TRBV15	TRBJ2-5	.	ATSRDRAAETQY
TRBV4-3	TRBJ1-2	.	ASSQVGGSDGYT
TRBV4-3	TRBJ1-1	TRBD1	ASSLGQGVTEAF
TRBV7-2	TRBJ2-5	TRBD2	ASSLGTSGETQY
TRBV14	TRBJ1-6	TRBD1	ASSQDWTGTSPLH
TRBV7-9	TRBJ1-1	TRBD1	ASSLSGTENTEAF
TRBV5-4	TRBJ2-7	TRBD2	ASSPGTSGVYYEQY
TRBV4-1	TRBJ2-7	TRBD1	ASTHRDRVYEQY
TRBV19	TRBJ2-7	.	ASSIPGFLYEQY
TRBV6-2/TRBV6-3	TRBJ1-4	.	ASSYIGGEKLF
TRBV6-5	TRBJ2-1	TRBD2	ATTAGGHGFEQF
TRBV19	TRBJ2-7	.	ASSSGLYYEQY
TRBV12-3/TRBV12-4	TRBJ2-7	.	ASSLGDSSEQY
TRBV6-2/TRBV6-3	TRBJ2-7	.	ASSPDRIYEQY
TRBV29-1	TRBJ1-1	TRBD1	SVTGTALNTEAF
TRBV4-2	TRBJ1-2	TRBD1	ASSQTGTVNYGYT
TRBV19	TRBJ2-7	.	ASSTPGQGANSYEQY
TRBV10-2	TRBJ2-1	TRBD2	ASRDYGGNEQF
TRBV6-2/TRBV6-3	TRBJ1-2	.	ASRPSTNYGYT
TRBV27	TRBJ2-4	TRBD2	ASSLASGGANIQY
TRBV19	TRBJ2-2	TRBD2	ASSSGLAAGELF
TRBV6-5	TRBJ2-5	.	ASSYGQASETQY
TRBV7-2	TRBJ1-2	.	ASSLVVREDYGYT
TRBV13	TRBJ2-3	.	ASSLGGAVDTQY
TRBV11-1	TRBJ2-3	.	ASSPVGGLVDTQY
TRBV19	TRBJ1-5	.	ASSRSGANSNQPQH
TRBV24-1	TRBJ2-2	.	ATRSGTGELF
TRBV5-6	TRBJ1-1	TRBD1	ASSDYRGTEAF
TRBV5-1	TRBJ2-2	TRBD2	ASSLAGTSGGGELF
TRBV6-2/TRBV6-3	TRBJ2-7	.	ASSPVSYEQY
TRBV7-3	TRBJ1-1	TRBD1	ASSRGTGGDPWNEAF
TRBV7-2	TRBJ2-7	TRBD2	ASSWSSGGSSYEQY
TRBV5-1	TRBJ2-6	.	ASSLALSGANVLT
TRBV4-3	TRBJ1-3	.	ASRDDGGGNTIY
TRBV19	TRBJ2-5	.	ASSIMWTAQETQY
TRBV18	TRBJ2-7	TRBD1	ASSPQGARGEQY
TRBV5-5	TRBJ1-2	.	ASSATDGPPYGYT
TRBV6-5	TRBJ2-7	.	ASSYLDSSEQY
TRBV6-5	TRBJ2-7	.	ASSPIYGDPYEQY